The present T cell receptor beta chain was sequenced within a study of shared clonotypes between healthy human individuals. Turning to the study itself: For every donor, three CD4 naive, three CD4 memory, two CD8 naive and one CD8 memory plates were used.

The CDR3 has 14 amino acids. The V end lost 6 bases, the J end lost 7 bases, and 18 bases lay between the germline ends. Germline V lookup: CDR1 MNHEY, CDR2 SVGAGI. Profiled with immunoSEQ multiplex PCR; TCRdb holds only in-frame clones, not every one. The sample carries about 2,500,000 clones, around 90% recorded once. This receptor was obtained from a man between 18 and 35 years old in good health. Sequencing was done on a sample of naive CD4+ T cells sorted from blood. As for subset: CD45RA+ positively selected. V and J are TRBV6-5 and TRBJ1-1; no clear D gene. CDR3 region: CASSPGRTTYEAFF. The DNA for the CDR3 is TGTGCCAGCAGCCCCGGACGAACCACCTATGAAGCTTTCTTT.